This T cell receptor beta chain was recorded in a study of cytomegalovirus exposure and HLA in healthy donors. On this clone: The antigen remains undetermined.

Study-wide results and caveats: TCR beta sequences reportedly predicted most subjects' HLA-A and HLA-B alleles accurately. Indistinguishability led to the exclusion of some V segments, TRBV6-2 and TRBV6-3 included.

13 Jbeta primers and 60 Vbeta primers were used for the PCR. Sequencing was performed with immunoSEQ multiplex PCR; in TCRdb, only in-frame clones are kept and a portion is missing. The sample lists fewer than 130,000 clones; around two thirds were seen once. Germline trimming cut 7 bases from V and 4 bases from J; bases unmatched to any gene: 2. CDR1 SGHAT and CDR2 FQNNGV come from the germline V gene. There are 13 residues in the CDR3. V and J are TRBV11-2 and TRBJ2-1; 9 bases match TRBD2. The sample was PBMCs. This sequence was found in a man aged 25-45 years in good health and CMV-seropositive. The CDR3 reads CASTSGDYNEQFF. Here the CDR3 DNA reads TGTGCCAGCACTAGCGGGGATTACAATGAGCAGTTCTTC.